The subject of this entry is one TCR beta chain. Its antigen target is currently unknown. No much larger clone exists at a distance of one base, and base qualities are not known. Library construction relied on the immunoSEQ multiplex PCR assay. Per the original workflow: A statistical classification framework was developed to diagnose cytomegalovirus status using the catalog of TCR beta chain sequences. Held by TCRdb, this immuneACCESS table contains in-frame sequences only and omits some clones. Under half of the omission traces to an unresolved V gene where checked; the cause of the rest is unknown. The DNA gave D and trimming, while V, J and clone size come from that table. This sample comprises fewer than 90,000 clones, nearly 95% of them detected only once. The top ten constitute roughly 2.1% of the sample. The sample belongs to a study of cytomegalovirus exposure and HLA in healthy donors (dated by TCRdb to 2016 to 2017). Turning to the overall study: According to a later analysis, one platform produced both the 110 or so validation repertoires and the 700 or so repertoires of the first cohort. The study aimed to test whether signatures of past pathogen exposure could be identified by cataloging public T cell receptors. Along with the roughly 670-subject first cohort, a separate validation cohort of over 90 different subjects was used. High-throughput TCR immunosequencing, statistical association of individual TCRs with disease status, and machine learning were combined to predict cytomegalovirus infection status.

The germline V end is reduced by 0 bases and the J end by 3 bases; junction bases left unmatched: 7. Reading from cysteine to phenylalanine, the CDR3 counts 16 amino acids. The read is trimmed to its CDR3 DNA, 48 bases read in frame from base 1. The germline V gene supplies CDR1 LGHNA and CDR2 YSLEER. The donors belonged to the validation cohort of under 150 subjects, which was separate from the approximately 680-subject first cohort. Broad study findings and their caveats: The authors suggested that the approach could potentially be extended to other disease states and immunological phenotypes. The study listed approximately 160 TCR beta chains as associated with cytomegalovirus. The classifier was reported to diagnose cytomegalovirus status with high specificity and sensitivity in both the original and validation cohorts. A few of the identified cytomegalovirus-associated TCR beta chains were confirmed in vitro to be specific for cytomegalovirus antigens. Most TCR sequences were observed very rarely across donors, whereas some public TCRs were present in many individuals. Of the cluster scores, 90% to 95% were above 0 in a later analysis, which found that TCRs clustered in the first cohort also tended to co-occur in the roughly 130 validation repertoires. The validation cohort had no HLA typing available for a later analysis, so co-occurrence within that cohort was assessed over all 110 or so repertoires.

Sequencing was carried out using PBMCs. The V gene is TRBV4-3 and the J gene is TRBJ2-5; the junction holds 7 bases that match TRBD1. The clonotype originates from a woman younger than 30 in good health and CMV-seronegative. Here the CDR3 is given as CASSQDFFTGEETQYF. DNA sequence: TGCGCCAGCAGCCAAGATTTTTTTACAGGGGAAGAGACCCAGTACTTC.